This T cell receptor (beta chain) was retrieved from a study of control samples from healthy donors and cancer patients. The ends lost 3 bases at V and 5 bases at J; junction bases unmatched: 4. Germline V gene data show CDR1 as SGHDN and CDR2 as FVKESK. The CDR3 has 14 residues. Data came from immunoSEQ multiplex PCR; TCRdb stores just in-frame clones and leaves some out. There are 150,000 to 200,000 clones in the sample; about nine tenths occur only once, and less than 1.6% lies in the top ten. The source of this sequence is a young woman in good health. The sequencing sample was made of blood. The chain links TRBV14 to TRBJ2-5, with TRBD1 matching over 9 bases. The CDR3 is CASSQTGGGETQYF. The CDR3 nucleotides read TGTGCCAGCAGCCAGACAGGGGGGGGTGAGACCCAGTACTTC.